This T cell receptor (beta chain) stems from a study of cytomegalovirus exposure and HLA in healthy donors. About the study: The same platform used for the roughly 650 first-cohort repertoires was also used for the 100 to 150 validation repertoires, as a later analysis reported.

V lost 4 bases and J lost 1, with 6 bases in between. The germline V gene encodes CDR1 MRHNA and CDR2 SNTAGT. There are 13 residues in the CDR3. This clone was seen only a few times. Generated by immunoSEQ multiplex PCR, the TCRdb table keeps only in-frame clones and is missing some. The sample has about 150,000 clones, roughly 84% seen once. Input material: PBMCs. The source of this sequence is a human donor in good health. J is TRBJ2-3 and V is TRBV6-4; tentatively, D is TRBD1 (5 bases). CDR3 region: CASSVTGTDTQYF. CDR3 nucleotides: TGTGCCAGCAGTGTGACAGGCACAGATACGCAGTATTTT.